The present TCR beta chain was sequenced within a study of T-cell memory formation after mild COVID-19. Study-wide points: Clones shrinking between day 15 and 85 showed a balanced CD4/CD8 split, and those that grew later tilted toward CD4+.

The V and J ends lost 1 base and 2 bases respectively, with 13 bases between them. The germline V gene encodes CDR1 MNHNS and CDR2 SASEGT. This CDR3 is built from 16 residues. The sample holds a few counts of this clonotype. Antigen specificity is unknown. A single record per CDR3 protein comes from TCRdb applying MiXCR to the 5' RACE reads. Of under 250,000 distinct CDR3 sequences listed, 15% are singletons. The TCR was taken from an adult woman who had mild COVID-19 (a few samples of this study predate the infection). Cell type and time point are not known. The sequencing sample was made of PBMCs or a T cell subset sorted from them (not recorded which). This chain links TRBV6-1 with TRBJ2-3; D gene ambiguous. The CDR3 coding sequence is TGTGCCAGCAGTGAAGATCTGATCTGGAACACAGATACGCAGTATTTT. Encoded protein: CASSEDLIWNTDTQYF.